This T cell receptor beta chain was sequenced in a study of vaccination and CD4 T cells after COVID-19. Study details: Convalescent persons amounted to six males plus four females, two of whom were Hispanic. Post-COVID specimens were obtained a median about 97 days after diagnosis (range 35 to 161).

On this clonotype itself: Its specificity is not known.

Treatment of the sample: approximately nine-day PBMC culture with coronavirus spike peptide pools or control peptides (ViraFEST assay). Fresh IL-2 medium replaced half the culture medium on days 3 and 7. V lost 5 bases, J lost 0 bases, and 10 bases stayed unmatched. The CDR3 length is 17 residues. With the Oncomine TCR Beta short-read assay, DNA from cultured CD4+ T cells was sequenced. Cultured CD4+ T cells were the source of extracted genomic DNA. MiXCR, applied by TCRdb to the PCR reads, yields one record per CDR3 protein. The data show about 10,000 distinct CDR3 sequences, 54% seen once. The sequence was collected from a human donor who had recovered from COVID-19. The chain uses TRBV12-3 or TRBV12-4 and TRBJ2-1, with 7 bases that match TRBD1. Input material: CD4+ T cells from blood, cultured in vitro. The CDR3 sequence: CASSPGTVPSSYNEQFF. In DNA, the CDR3 is TGTGCCAGCAGTCCCGGGACAGTCCCGAGCTCCTACAATGAGCAGTTCTTC.